One sample yielded the 8 T cell receptor beta chains listed below, sequenced in a study of CXCR3-negative and CXCR3-positive naive CD8 T cells. Preparation of TRB cDNA libraries relied on 5' RACE carrying UMI labels. One entry per CDR3 protein, without DNA, is what TCRdb gives after re-calling the 5' RACE reads. The table lists 50,000 to 60,000 distinct CDR3 sequences. Sequenced material: naive CXCR3- CD8+ T cells from blood. Sample subset: CD45RO-CCR7+CD27+CD95- naive CD8+ T cells lacking CXCR3 (TNR3-). The receptors here all came from a human donor in good health. Some clones in this sample may be carry-over from other donors' samples.

The V gene is TRBV29-1, the J gene TRBJ2-7; TCRdb outputs TRBD1, but without DNA this stays unchecked. Germline-derived CDR1 and CDR2 are SQVTM and ANQGSEA. This CDR3 spans 13 amino acids. The CDR3 loop is CSVDRGDSYEQYF.

The genes are TRBV7-9 and TRBJ2-5. This CDR3 has 11 amino acids. CDR1 and CDR2 from the germline V gene are SEHNR and FQNEAQ (reference sequence). This CDR3 reads CASSYKETQYF.

The chain couples TRBV7-2 to TRBJ2-7; as DNA is missing, the TRBD1 call by TCRdb cannot be tested. Germline lookup yields CDR1 SGHTA and CDR2 FQGNSA. The CDR3 totals 16 residues. The CDR3 sequence: CASSIAGTPGGYEQYF.

The chain carries TRBV5-5 and TRBJ2-1; TCRdb picks TRBD1, but there is no DNA to check that call. CDR1 is SGHKS and CDR2 is YYEKEE in the germline V gene (reference sequence). CDR3 length equals 17 residues. The CDR3 reads CASSLERTGGYYNEQFF.

The chain employs TRBV6-2 or TRBV6-3 and TRBJ2-5; TCRdb calls TRBD2, which cannot be checked without DNA. CDR1 is MNHEY and CDR2 is SVGEGT in the germline V gene. The CDR3 consists of 17 residues. The CDR3: CASSYGASGGPGETQYF.

The J gene is TRBJ2-1, the V gene TRBV7-2; as DNA is missing, the TRBD1 call by TCRdb cannot be tested. The CDR3 sequence is 15 residues long. Germline V CDR1 and CDR2: SGHTA, FQGNSA. CDR3 region: CASTQEAGSYNEQFF.

The chain combines TRBV29-1 with TRBJ2-6; TCRdb designates TRBD1, a call that cannot be tested without DNA. The CDR3 has 16 residues. In germline, CDR1 is SQVTM, CDR2 ANQGSEA. The CDR3 is CSVDSRDSSGANVLTF.

The chain combines TRBV7-6 with TRBJ2-1; TCRdb designates TRBD2, a call that cannot be tested without DNA. The CDR3 is 15 amino acids. Germline V gene lookup returns CDR1 SGHVS and CDR2 FNYEAQ. The CDR3 loop reads CASSSGLAGSPEQFF.